This T cell receptor (beta chain) was sequenced in a study of T cell changes during pregnancy in multiple sclerosis. Germline CDR1 is GTSNPN and CDR2 is SVGIG (reference sequence). V lost 5 bases and J lost 6; bases outside the gene matches: 13. This CDR3 is 14 amino acids long. TCRdb keeps only in-frame clones here, not all; method: immunoSEQ multiplex PCR. The sample includes some 80,000 clones, 90% to 95% seen only once; the top ten take approximately 0.93%. The chain links TRBV30 to TRBJ2-7, with TRBD2 identical over 7 bases. This receptor was taken from a female donor with multiple sclerosis, enrolled in a pregnancy study. Specimen: peripheral blood, collected in the first trimester of pregnancy. Here the CDR3 DNA reads TGTGCCTGGTGTCTTGGCGGGAGTAGGTCCGAGCAGTACTTC. Translated: CAWCLGGSRSEQYF.